This T cell receptor (beta chain) was sequenced in a study of T cell changes during pregnancy in multiple sclerosis. The CDR3 sequence is 15 residues long. Germline assignment: CDR1 SGHKS and CDR2 YYEKEE (reference sequence). Trimming removed 3 bases from V and 2 bases from J; junction bases left unmatched: 4. The table came from immunoSEQ multiplex PCR; TCRdb's copy has only in-frame clones and leaves some out. The sample includes tens of thousands of clones, roughly 89% of them seen just once. The chain joins TRBV5-5 to TRBJ1-5; 8 positions match TRBD1. The sample was CD4+ T cells from peripheral blood mononuclear cells, taken in the second trimester of pregnancy. This TCR was recovered from a female donor in good health, enrolled as a control in a pregnancy study. CDR3 DNA: TGTGCCAGCAGCTGGACAGGGTGGGGCAATCAGCCCCAGCATTTT. Protein sequence: CASSWTGWGNQPQHF.